This T cell receptor beta chain was captured by sequencing in a study of T cell repertoires in cytomegalovirus infection. Study context: Indications came from public TCR beta signatures; they pointed to CMV infection and to a matching HLA type. Findings and limits, study-wide: Carriage of CMV together with the relevant HLA was identifiable through cumulative public TCR beta family frequency. Clonotypes of TCR beta that were HLA-C-restricted and CMV-specific dominated the ex vivo response.

The CDR3 consists of 16 residues. V shed 6 bases, J shed 4 bases, and the junction held 12 bases outside the gene matches. CDR1 is MDHEN, CDR2 SYDVKM, per germline. Each CDR3 protein is one row after TCRdb ran MiXCR on the reads. The sample lists about 530,000 distinct CDR3 sequences; around a quarter were seen once. This clonotype came up once. Its cognate antigen is unknown. The sample taken for sequencing was PBMCs. The sequence was obtained from a human donor in good health (CMV status not recorded). Some clones in this sample may be carry-over from other donors' samples. V gene TRBV28 combines with J gene TRBJ2-1, with 7 bases that match TRBD1. The CDR3 reads CASSQLRDSGYNEQFF. CDR3 coding DNA: TGTGCCAGCAGCCAACTCCGGGACAGCGGATACAATGAGCAGTTCTTC. Full variable domain (outside the CDR3, taken from reference TRBV28 and TRBJ2-1): DVKVTQSSRYLVKRTGEKVFLECVQDMDHENMFWYRQDPGLGLRLIYFSYDVKMKEKGDIPEGYSVSREKKERFSLILESASTNQTSMYLCASSQLRDSGYNEQFFGPGTRLTVL.